This TCR beta chain originates from a study of cytomegalovirus exposure and HLA in healthy donors. Study information: Early on, a data release was issued that held 85 million to 95 million unique TCRs from HLA-typed donors.

A multiplex PCR was run with 60 Vbeta primers and 13 Jbeta primers. The protocol was immunoSEQ multiplex PCR, while the TCRdb copy is restricted to in-frame clones and leaves out a portion. The sample carries about 98,000 clones, over 65% recorded once. Findings of the study overall: Some TCR beta chains (about 170 of them) were listed as cytomegalovirus-associated.

Germline loops: CDR1 LNHDA, CDR2 SQIVND (reference sequence). V lost 2 bases and J lost 7, with 15 bases in between. This CDR3 has 15 residues. Remarks on this clone: Its cognate antigen is unknown.

Sequencing used PBMCs. This receptor was identified in a male donor in good health and CMV-seronegative. The chain recombines TRBV19 with TRBJ1-5, with D perhaps matching TRBD1 (5 bases). The CDR3 loop is CASSITGGKGQPQHF. CDR3 coding DNA: TGTGCCAGTAGTATAACCGGGGGAAAAGGACAGCCCCAGCATTTT.